A single sample gave rise to the 2 T cell receptor beta chains below, sequenced in a study of glioma-infiltrating T cells after dendritic cell vaccination. Libraries were prepared by immunoSEQ multiplex PCR; TCRdb keeps only in-frame clonotypes and omits some of them. The sample has some 78,000 clones, 75% to 90% seen once. As for time point: after dendritic cell vaccination, including at tumor progression/relapse. This material consisted of blood, taken after dendritic cell vaccination. Source of these receptors: a human donor with glioblastoma.

The genes are TRBV6-5 and TRBJ2-4; D might be TRBD2 (5 bases). Trimming shortened V by 6 bases and J by 6 bases, and 12 bases separated the two germline ends. CDR3 length: 13 amino acids. Germline V lookup: CDR1 MNHEY, CDR2 SVGAGI. CDR3 loop: CASRLGHGNIQYF. DNA for the CDR3: TGTGCCAGCAGACTAGGCCATGGAAACATTCAGTACTTC.

In this sample, this clone turned up once. J is TRBJ1-6 and V is TRBV11-2; 10 bases are a match to TRBD1. This CDR3 comprises 17 residues. The germline V gene has CDR1 SGHAT and CDR2 FQNNGV. With V trimmed by 5 bases and J by 7 bases, 11 bases remained unmatched. CDR3: CASSLRQGAWGNSPLHF. DNA for the CDR3: TGTGCCAGCAGCCTTCGACAGGGGGCGTGGGGGAATTCACCCCTCCACTTT.